This TCR beta chain was retrieved from a study of blood T cells in healthy people across ages. Through a sample-barcoded 5' primer and a J-beta primer mix, a second PCR was run for 7 to 11 cycles. Sequencing recovered at least 2.5 million CDR3-containing paired-end reads from each sample. TCRdb independently ran MiXCR on the 5' RACE reads; one entry per CDR3 protein. The profile covers over 1,500,000 distinct CDR3 sequences, with about two fifths appearing a single time and roughly 24% taken by the ten largest. Study-wide findings and caveats: Long-lived donors carried more naive CD4+ cells and greater diversity than aged donors.

Of note for this clonotype: Antigen unknown.

The CDR3 runs to 16 residues. Germline trimming cut 4 bases from V and 6 bases from J; bases unmatched to any gene: 9. The V gene's germline CDR1 is MGHRA and CDR2 YSYEKL. Each sample used at least 6 million PBMCs. The source is a human donor in good health. Sequenced input: blood. V is TRBV4-1 and J is TRBJ1-6; 7 nucleotides align to TRBD1. CDR3 DNA sequence: TGCGCCAGCAGCCCGATAGGGACAGAGATTAATTCACCCCTCCACTTT. Translation gives CASSPIGTEINSPLHF.